The text below deals with one TCR beta chain. These data come from a study of blood T cell repertoires in COVID-19. The study drew participants aged about 18 to 89 years from about two dozen US areas. Recovery meant two consecutive negative NP/OP PCR tests, professional clearance, or resolved symptoms. Per the original data handling: Researchers report that nucleated cell counts were estimated from reference gene primer amplification. Method: immunoSEQ multiplex PCR; TCRdb's copy keeps in-frame clones and lacks some. V, J and clone size derive from that table, while D and trimming were established from the DNA sequence. This sample has 250,000 to 300,000 clones, with around 90% found just once. The germline gives CDR1 MDHEN, CDR2 SYDVKM. Trimming pared 3 bases from V and 1 base from J, leaving 25 bases between. The CDR3 has 20 amino acids.

This clonotype was obtained from a woman aged 30 to 39 who had recovered from COVID-19. The sample consisted of PBMCs or T cells enriched from blood (not recorded which). The rearrangement uses TRBV28 and TRBJ2-1; possible D gene TRBD2, 6 bases. The chain's CDR3 is CASSFPGAGRSEGSYNEQFF. DNA for the CDR3: TGTGCCAGCAGTTTCCCTGGGGCAGGGAGGTCTGAAGGGTCCTACAATGAGCAGTTCTTC.